This T cell receptor (beta chain) was identified during a study of blood T cells in healthy people across ages. The study, taken as a whole, reports: Fewer expanded clones and more diversity marked long-lived versus aged donors.

A second PCR of 7 to 11 cycles used a sample-barcoded 5' primer and a J-beta primer mix. Via MiXCR, TCRdb re-called the 5' RACE reads, giving one row per CDR3 protein. The table shows about 1.5 million distinct CDR3 sequences, with 42% occurring only once. The CDR3 is made up of 13 amino acids. Germline V lookup: CDR1 MDHEN, CDR2 SYDVKM. Trimming removed 9 bases at V and 3 bases at J, with 13 bases between. This clonotype was counted a few times. The antigen is not known. The TCR sequence derives from a woman aged 18 to 35 in good health. Sequenced material: blood. The genes are TRBV28 and TRBJ2-3; D assignment may be TRBD1 or TRBD2 (6 bases each). The CDR3 sequence is CASKTGATDTQYF. The CDR3 DNA sequence: TGTGCCAGTAAGACGGGGGCGACAGATACGCAGTATTTT.